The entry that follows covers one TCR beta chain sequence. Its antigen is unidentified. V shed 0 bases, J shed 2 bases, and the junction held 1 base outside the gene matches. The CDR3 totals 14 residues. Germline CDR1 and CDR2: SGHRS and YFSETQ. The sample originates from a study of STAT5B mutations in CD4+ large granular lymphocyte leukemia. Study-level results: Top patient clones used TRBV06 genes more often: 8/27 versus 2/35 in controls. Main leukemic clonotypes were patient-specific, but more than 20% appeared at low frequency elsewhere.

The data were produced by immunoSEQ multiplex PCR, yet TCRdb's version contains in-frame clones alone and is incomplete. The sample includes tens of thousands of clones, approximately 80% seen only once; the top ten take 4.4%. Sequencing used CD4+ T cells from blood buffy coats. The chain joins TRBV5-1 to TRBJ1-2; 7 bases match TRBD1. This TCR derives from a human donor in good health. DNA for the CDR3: TGCGCCAGCAGCTTGGACAGGGGAAACTATGGCTACACCTTC. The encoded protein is CASSLDRGNYGYTF. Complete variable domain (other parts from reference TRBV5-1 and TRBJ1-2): KAGVTQTPRYLIKTRGQQVTLSCSPISGHRSVSWYQQTPGQGLQFLFEYFSETQRNKGNFPGRFSGRQFSNSRSEMNVSTLELGDSALYLCASSLDRGNYGYTFGSGTRLTVV.